This passage covers 14 T cell receptor beta chains from one sample sequenced in a study of T cell responses to AZD1222 COVID-19 vaccine. The data were produced by immunoSEQ multiplex PCR, yet TCRdb's version contains in-frame clones alone and is incomplete. The table has around 100,000 clones, roughly 90% seen once. The sample was peripheral blood, taken on day 0 of AZD1222 vaccination. The receptors shown here come from an adult in good health.

Remarks on this clone: The junction and the germline gene differ at one end; a read error may be behind it. The V gene is TRBV14, the J gene TRBJ2-7; 7 nucleotides agree with TRBD2. Looked up from germline, CDR1 is SGHDN and CDR2 is FVKESK. The CDR3 length is 16 residues. CDR3 loop: CANSQDGLAASYEQYF. The CDR3 DNA reads as TGTGCCAACAGCCAAGACGGGCTAGCGGCCTCCTACGAGCAGTACTTC.

This chain uses TRBV4-2 with TRBJ1-2, with TRBD1 matching 7 bases. V lost 4 bases to trimming and J lost 6 bases; unmatched junction nucleotides: 8. Per germline, CDR1 LGHNA and CDR2 YNFKEQ. This CDR3 has 14 residues. This CDR3 reads CASSPRQGGDGYTF. The CDR3 coding sequence is TGTGCCAGCAGCCCCCGACAGGGAGGCGATGGCTACACCTTC.

The rearrangement joins TRBV27 to TRBJ1-5; no reliable D call. This CDR3 has 12 amino acids. Germline loops: CDR1 MNHEY, CDR2 SMNVEV (reference sequence). V gave up 3 bases and J gave up 4 bases, with 4 bases separating them. CDR3 residues: CASSFWNQPQHF. For the CDR3, the DNA is TGTGCCAGCAGTTTTTGGAATCAGCCCCAGCATTTT.

The count of this clone is one. The chain employs TRBV28 and TRBJ2-5, with D possibly being TRBD1 (5 bases). CDR3 length: 16 residues. V gave up 3 bases and J gave up 1 base, with 15 bases separating them. Germline loops: CDR1 MDHEN, CDR2 SYDVKM. Here the CDR3 DNA reads TGTGCCAGCAGTTTCAGCTTGTCAGGGCTCCAAGAGACCCAGTACTTC. Protein: CASSFSLSGLQETQYF.

The chain links TRBV11-2 to TRBJ1-1; no firm D call. The CDR3 sequence is 15 residues long. From germline, CDR1 is SGHAT and CDR2 FQNNGV. Deletions cut 5 bases from V and 4 bases from J, with 17 bases between. The CDR3 bases are TGTGCCAGCAGCCCCCCTTGGTCCACCCGCACTGAAGCTTTCTTT. Translation gives CASSPPWSTRTEAFF.

This chain joins TRBV2 and TRBJ2-3; 10 positions match TRBD2. V trimming: 6 bases; J trimming: 5 bases; junction bases outside the gene matches: 5. CDR3 length: 14 amino acids. Germline CDR1 SNHLY, CDR2 FYNNEI. The CDR3 bases are TGTGCCAGCAGATCCAGCGGGGGGGAAGATACGCAGTATTTT. Protein sequence: CASRSSGGEDTQYF.

The chain joins TRBV6-2 or TRBV6-3 to TRBJ2-6; D possibly corresponds to TRBD1 (6 bases). This CDR3 comprises 17 residues. V lost 6 bases and J 0 bases, leaving 15 bases between the germline ends. Germline CDR1 MNHEY, CDR2 SVGEGT. This CDR3 reads CASSDRSSSSGANVLTF. In DNA form, the CDR3 reads TGTGCCAGCAGCGACAGGTCCTCCTCCTCTGGGGCCAACGTCCTGACTTTC.

This clone was observed a handful of times. The chain uses TRBV28 and TRBJ2-7, with D possibly called TRBD1 or TRBD2 (5 bases each). There are 10 residues in the CDR3. CDR1 and CDR2 (germline): MDHEN, SYDVKM. V was clipped by 10 bases and J by 5 bases, with 9 bases between them. This CDR3 reads CATGPHEQYF. In DNA, the CDR3 is TGTGCCACGGGGCCCCACGAGCAGTACTTC. The variable domain in full, completed from reference TRBV28 and TRBJ2-7, reads DVKVTQSSRYLVKRTGEKVFLECVQDMDHENMFWYRQDPGLGLRLIYFSYDVKMKEKGDIPEGYSVSREKKERFSLILESASTNQTSMYLCATGPHEQYFGPGTRLTVT.

V is TRBV7-2 and J is TRBJ1-1; D remains ambiguous. Germline V gene sequence: CDR1 SGHTA, CDR2 FQGNSA. CDR3 length equals 14 residues. V shed 4 bases and J shed 2 bases, with 11 bases lying between them. As DNA, the CDR3 is TGTGCCAGCAGCTCAATAGGAGGAAACACTGAAGCTTTCTTT. This sequence encodes CASSSIGGNTEAFF.

For the CDR3, the DNA is TGTGCCAGCAGTGATGGACAGGGGGCTGCTGAAGCTTTCTTT. Residues: CASSDGQGAAEAFF. This sequence joins TRBV2 and TRBJ1-1; 11 bases match TRBD1. The CDR3 is made up of 14 amino acids. The V gene's germline CDR1 is SNHLY and CDR2 FYNNEI. Unmatched junction bases numbered 3, after V lost 3 bases and J lost 6 bases.

The chain couples TRBV21-1 to TRBJ1-5; TRBD1 reflects the table's D call only, with no check against the DNA. TRBV21-1 is designated a pseudogene. The CDR3 is made up of 21 amino acids. CDR3 region: CASSKALHEGTGGLGSSPQHF. Written as DNA, the CDR3 is TGTGCCAGCAGCAAAGCGCTTCATGAGGGGACAGGGGGCCTTGGTAGTAGTCCCCAGCATTTT.

The chain is built from TRBV7-2 and TRBJ2-7; D perhaps matches TRBD2 (6 bases). This CDR3 region has 15 residues. The V end lost 1 base, the J end lost 7 bases, and 17 bases lay between the germline ends. Germline-derived CDR1 and CDR2 are SGHTA and FQGNSA. The CDR3: CASSLVALSRGEQYF. The DNA for the CDR3 is TGTGCCAGCAGCTTAGTCGCGCTGTCCCGGGGGGAGCAGTACTTC.

This chain connects TRBV7-3 to TRBJ2-7; TRBD2 aligns across 11 bases. The V gene end was trimmed by 5 bases and the J gene end by 2 bases; junction bases not matched to a gene: 5. The CDR3 has 15 residues. Germline V gene sequence: CDR1 SGHTA, CDR2 FQGTGA. This CDR3 is CASSTLAGGPYEQYF. CDR3 coding DNA: TGTGCCAGCAGCACCTTAGCGGGAGGGCCCTACGAGCAGTACTTC. Full variable domain (remainder filled in from reference TRBV7-3 and TRBJ2-7): GAGVSQTPSNKVTEKGKYVELRCDPISGHTALYWYRQSLGQGPEFLIYFQGTGAADDSGLPNDRFFAVRPEGSVSTLKIQRTERGDSAVYLCASSTLAGGPYEQYFGPGTRLTVT.

This chain uses TRBV2 with TRBJ1-3; D remains unclear. Trimming removed 7 bases at V and 4 bases at J, with 11 bases between. Germline values: CDR1 SNHLY, CDR2 FYNNEI. CDR3 size: 13 residues. CDR3 protein: CASTQEPGNTIYF. The DNA of the CDR3 is TGTGCCAGCACCCAGGAACCCGGAAACACCATATATTTT.